Presented here are 8 T cell receptor beta chains from one specimen sequenced in a study of cytomegalovirus exposure and HLA in healthy donors. Primers: 60 Vbeta forward and 13 Jbeta reverse. TCRdb's copy holds only in-frame clones and misses some; the assay was immunoSEQ multiplex PCR. The sample has more than 150,000 clones, roughly nine tenths seen once. Sequenced sample: PBMCs. All receptors derive from a girl less than two years old in good health and CMV-seronegative.

This chain joins TRBV15 and TRBJ2-6, with 7 bases identical to TRBD2. With 1 base clipped from V and 3 bases from J, the junction kept 9 bases outside the gene matches. The CDR3 consists of 18 residues. Germline CDR1 LNHNV, CDR2 YYDKDF (reference sequence). CDR3 DNA: TGTGCCACCAGCAGAGGGGGTCTTGCGGGAGTTGGGGCCAACGTCCTGACTTTC. It codes for CATSRGGLAGVGANVLTF.

This clone appeared a single time. This chain links TRBV4-1 with TRBJ2-7; 14 nucleotides agree with TRBD2. The CDR3 extends over 15 amino acids. J gave up 5 bases and V 4 bases, and 4 bases lay outside the gene matches. CDR1 is MGHRA, CDR2 YSYEKL, per germline. The CDR3 bases are TGCGCCAGCAGCCTCGGGGGACTAGCGGGGGACGAGCAGTACTTC. This sequence encodes CASSLGGLAGDEQYF.

V usage is TRBV7-9 and J usage is TRBJ1-2; 9 bases align to TRBD1. Germline V CDR1 and CDR2: SEHNR, FQNEAQ (reference sequence). The CDR3 totals 16 residues. J was trimmed by 6 bases and V by 6 bases; bases with no gene match: 14. The CDR3 DNA reads TGTGCCAGCAGTCTACCCTCACAGGGGGCTTTTCATGGCTACACCTTC. Translated, it gives CASSLPSQGAFHGYTF.

V usage is TRBV7-2 and J usage is TRBJ1-2, with 7 bases fitting TRBD1. Germline CDR1 and CDR2: SGHTA and FQGNSA. The CDR3 spans 12 residues. After removal of 4 bases from V and 8 bases from J, the junction contained 4 bases not matched to a gene. CDR3 sequence reads: CASSSQGSGYTF. CDR3 coding DNA: TGTGCCAGCAGCTCACAGGGGTCGGGCTACACCTTC.

This clone was recorded a few times. The chain employs TRBV7-2 and TRBJ2-3, with a weak D call TRBD2 (5 bases). V lost 2 bases and J 4 bases, leaving 10 bases between the germline ends. The CDR3 is made up of 14 amino acids. Per the germline V gene, CDR1 is SGHTA and CDR2 is FQGNSA. CDR3 in DNA: TGTGCCAGCAGCTTAACTAGGACTCCAGATACGCAGTATTTT. Protein sequence: CASSLTRTPDTQYF.

This chain uses TRBV27 with TRBJ1-2, with D possibly being TRBD1 (5 bases). V lost 4 bases to trimming and J lost 2 bases, with 8 bases between them. Per germline, CDR1 MNHEY and CDR2 SMNVEV (reference sequence). The CDR3 is 13 residues long. The CDR3 region has the DNA TGTGCCAGCAGTTACAGGACGAACTATGGCTACACCTTC. Translating it yields CASSYRTNYGYTF.

The chain couples TRBV5-4 to TRBJ2-3, with TRBD2 matching 9 bases. J gave up 2 bases and V 2 bases, and 3 bases lay outside the gene matches. From germline, CDR1 is SGHNT and CDR2 YYREEE (reference sequence). CDR3 length equals 15 residues. The CDR3 DNA reads TGTGCCAGCAGCTTTAGCGGGAGACCCACAGATACGCAGTATTTT. Protein: CASSFSGRPTDTQYF. Together with reference TRBV5-4 and TRBJ2-3, the CDR3 gives the full variable domain: ETGVTQSPTHLIKTRGQQVTLRCSSQSGHNTVSWYQQALGQGPQFIFQYYREEENGRGNFPPRFSGLQFPNYSSELNVNALELDDSALYLCASSFSGRPTDTQYFGPGTRLTVL.

This rearrangement joins TRBV30 to TRBJ2-5; 11 bases are a match to TRBD2. The CDR3 is 14 residues long. V lost 5 bases, J lost 3 bases, and 5 bases stayed unmatched. Germline assignment: CDR1 GTSNPN and CDR2 SVGIG (reference sequence). CDR3 residues: CAWSSTSGEETQYF. CDR3 sequence (DNA): TGTGCCTGGTCCTCGACTAGCGGGGAAGAGACCCAGTACTTC.